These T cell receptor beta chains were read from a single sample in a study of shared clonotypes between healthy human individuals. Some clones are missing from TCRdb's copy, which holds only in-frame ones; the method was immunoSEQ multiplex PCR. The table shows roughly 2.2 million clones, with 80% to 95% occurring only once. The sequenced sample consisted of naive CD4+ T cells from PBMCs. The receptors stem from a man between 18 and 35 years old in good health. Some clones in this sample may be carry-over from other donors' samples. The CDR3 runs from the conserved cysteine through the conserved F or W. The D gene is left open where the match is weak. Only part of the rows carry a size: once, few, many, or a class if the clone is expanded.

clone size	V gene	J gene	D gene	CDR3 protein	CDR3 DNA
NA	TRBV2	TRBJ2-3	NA	CASGAGDTQYF	TGTGCCAGCGGAGCTGGAGATACGCAGTATTTT
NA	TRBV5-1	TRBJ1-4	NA	CASSLRGDEKLFF	TGCGCCAGCAGCTTGAGGGGGGATGAAAAACTGTTTTTT
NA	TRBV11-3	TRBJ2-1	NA	CASSRRPDNEQFF	TGTGCCAGCAGCCGCCGCCCGGACAATGAGCAGTTCTTC
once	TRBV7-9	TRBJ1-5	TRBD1	CASSLGGQDNQPQHF	TGTGCCAGCAGCTTAGGGGGACAGGACAATCAGCCCCAGCATTTT
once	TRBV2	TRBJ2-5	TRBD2	CASSEAGGLAGEETQYF	TGTGCCAGCAGTGAAGCGGGGGGGCTAGCGGGAGAGGAGACCCAGTACTTC
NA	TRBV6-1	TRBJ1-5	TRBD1	CASQGTAQPQHF	TGTGCCAGCCAGGGGACAGCTCAGCCCCAGCATTTT
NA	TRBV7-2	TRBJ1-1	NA	CASSLYGNTEAFF	TGTGCCAGCAGCTTATATGGGAACACTGAAGCTTTCTTT
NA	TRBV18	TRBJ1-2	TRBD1	CASSPRIGGQGMGNYGYTF	TGTGCCAGCTCACCGAGGATAGGTGGACAGGGGATGGGGAACTATGGCTACACCTTC
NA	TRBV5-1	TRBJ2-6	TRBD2	CASSLSGLSSGANVLTF	TGCGCCAGCAGCTTATCGGGACTAAGCTCTGGGGCCAACGTCCTGACTTTC
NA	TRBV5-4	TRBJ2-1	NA	CASSLGQVINEQFF	TGTGCCAGCAGCTTAGGCCAGGTGATCAATGAGCAGTTCTTC
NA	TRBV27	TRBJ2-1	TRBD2	CASRLAVPYNEQFF	TGTGCCAGCCGCCTAGCGGTCCCCTACAATGAGCAGTTCTTC
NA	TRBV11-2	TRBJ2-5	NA	CASSLGGPFQPQYF	TGTGCCAGCAGCTTAGGGGGGCCTTTCCAGCCCCAGTACTTC
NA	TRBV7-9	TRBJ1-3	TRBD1	CASSPRTGANGNTIYF	TGTGCCAGCAGCCCCCGGACAGGGGCTAATGGAAACACCATATATTTT
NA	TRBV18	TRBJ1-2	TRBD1	CASSPGQDPYGYTF	TGTGCCAGCTCACCTGGACAGGATCCCTATGGCTACACCTTC
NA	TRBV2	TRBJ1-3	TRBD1	CASSGVRTGMDTIYF	TGTGCCAGCAGTGGGGTTAGGACAGGGATGGACACCATATATTTT
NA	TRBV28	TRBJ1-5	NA	CASSLPQGHQPQHF	TGTGCCAGCAGTTTGCCTCAGGGTCATCAGCCCCAGCATTTT
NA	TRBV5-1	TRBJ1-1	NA	CASSGGTAMNTEAFF	TGCGCCAGCAGCGGGGGAACGGCCATGAACACTGAAGCTTTCTTT
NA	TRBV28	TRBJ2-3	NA	CASIGAGRTDTQYF	TGTGCCAGCATAGGGGCGGGACGCACAGATACGCAGTATTTT
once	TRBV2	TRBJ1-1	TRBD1	CASRPGTGGLVVFEAFF	TGTGCCAGCAGACCAGGGACAGGGGGCCTTGTTGTCTTCGAAGCTTTCTTT
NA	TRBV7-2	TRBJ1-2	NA	CASSLAFAYTF	TGTGCCAGCAGCCTGGCTTTTGCCTACACCTTC
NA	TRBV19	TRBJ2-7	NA	CASSIAGRPAYEQYF	TGTGCCAGTAGTATAGCAGGCCGGCCCGCCTACGAGCAGTACTTC
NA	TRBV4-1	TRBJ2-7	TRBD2	CASSHPAALAGGSGEQYF	TGCGCCAGCAGCCATCCAGCAGCGCTAGCGGGAGGGTCAGGCGAGCAGTACTTC
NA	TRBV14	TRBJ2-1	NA	CASSRGARTWQFF	TGTGCCAGCAGCCGGGGGGCACGCACTTGGCAGTTCTTC
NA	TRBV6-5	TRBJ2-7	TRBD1	CASSYGQGSGQYF	TGTGCCAGCAGTTACGGACAGGGGAGTGGGCAGTACTTC
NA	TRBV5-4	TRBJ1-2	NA	CASSLGANYGYTF	TGTGCCAGCAGCTTGGGGGCTAACTATGGCTACACCTTC
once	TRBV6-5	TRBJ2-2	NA	CASSYSVVSNTGELFF	TGTGCCAGCAGTTACTCGGTAGTCTCGAACACCGGGGAGCTGTTTTTT
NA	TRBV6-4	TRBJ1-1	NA	CASSDSWDTEAFF	TGTGCCAGCAGTGACTCATGGGACACTGAAGCTTTCTTT
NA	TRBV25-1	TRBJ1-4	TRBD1	CASRKTGSDEKLFF	TGTGCCAGCCGAAAGACAGGGTCGGATGAAAAACTGTTTTTT
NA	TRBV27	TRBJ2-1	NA	CASNPQPLYNEQFF	TGTGCCAGCAATCCCCAGCCCCTTTACAATGAGCAGTTCTTC
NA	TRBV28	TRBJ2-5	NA	CASSLGGPGETQYF	TGTGCCAGCAGTTTGGGCGGCCCGGGAGAGACCCAGTACTTC
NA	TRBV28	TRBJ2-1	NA	CASSSLLSSYNEQFF	TGTGCCAGCAGCTCCCTCTTGAGCTCCTACAATGAGCAGTTCTTC
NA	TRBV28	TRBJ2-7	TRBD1	CASSSPDRGRREQYF	TGTGCCAGCAGTTCACCGGACAGGGGGAGGAGGGAGCAGTACTTC
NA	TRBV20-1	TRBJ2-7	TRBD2	CSASRDYRYF	TGCAGTGCTAGCAGGGACTATAGGTACTTC
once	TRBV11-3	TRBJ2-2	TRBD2	CASSLTQAGGTGELFF	TGTGCCAGCAGCTTAACACAAGCGGGAGGTACCGGGGAGCTGTTTTTT
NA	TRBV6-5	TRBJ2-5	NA	CASSPLRGRETQYF	TGTGCCAGCAGTCCCCTACGGGGGCGGGAGACCCAGTACTTC
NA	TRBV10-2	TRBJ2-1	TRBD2	CASSESWREGPREQFF	TGCGCCAGCAGTGAGTCGTGGCGGGAGGGCCCTCGAGAGCAGTTCTTC
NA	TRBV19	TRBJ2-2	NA	CASRVGRVNTGELFF	TGTGCCAGTAGGGTAGGAAGGGTCAACACCGGGGAGCTGTTTTTT
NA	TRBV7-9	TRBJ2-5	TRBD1	CASSLWTGTQETQYF	TGTGCCAGCAGCCTATGGACAGGGACTCAAGAGACCCAGTACTTC
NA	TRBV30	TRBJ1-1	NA	CAWSAGDTEAFF	TGTGCCTGGAGTGCAGGGGACACTGAAGCTTTCTTT
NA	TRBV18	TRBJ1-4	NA	CASSPNLPGTEKLFF	TGTGCCAGCTCACCAAATTTACCGGGCACCGAAAAACTGTTTTTT
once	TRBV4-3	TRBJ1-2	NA	CASSQSPDRNDRYTF	TGCGCCAGCAGCCAATCTCCGGACAGAAACGACCGCTACACCTTC
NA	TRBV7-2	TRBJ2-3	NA	CASSSGGSTDTQYF	TGTGCCAGCAGCTCAGGGGGGTCCACAGATACGCAGTATTTT
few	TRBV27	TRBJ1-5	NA	CASSAGIWNQPQHF	TGTGCCAGCAGTGCAGGGATTTGGAATCAGCCCCAGCATTTT
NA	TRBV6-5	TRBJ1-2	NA	CASTNGGSNYGYTF	TGTGCCAGCACCAATGGAGGGTCCAACTATGGCTACACCTTC
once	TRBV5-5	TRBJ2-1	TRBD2	CASSLVGTSGSGSYNEQFF	TGTGCCAGCAGCTTGGTTGGGACTAGCGGGAGTGGGTCCTACAATGAGCAGTTCTTC
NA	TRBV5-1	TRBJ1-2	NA	CASSLTGYGYTF	TGCGCCAGCAGCTTGACTGGCTATGGCTACACCTTC
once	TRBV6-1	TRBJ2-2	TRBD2	CASSEASSGSLSTGELFF	TGTGCCAGCAGTGAAGCGTCTAGCGGGAGCTTGAGCACCGGGGAGCTGTTTTTT
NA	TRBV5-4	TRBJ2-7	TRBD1	CASSSGKQGNSYEQYF	TGTGCCAGCAGCTCGGGGAAACAGGGGAACTCCTACGAGCAGTACTTC
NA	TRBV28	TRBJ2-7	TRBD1	CASRTNRGYEQYF	TGTGCCAGCCGTACGAACAGGGGATACGAGCAGTACTTC
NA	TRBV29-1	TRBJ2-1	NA	CSVGLYNEQFF	TGCAGCGTTGGCTTGTACAATGAGCAGTTCTTC